These T cell receptor beta chains were read from a single sample in a study of blood T cell repertoires in COVID-19. The table came from immunoSEQ multiplex PCR; TCRdb's copy has only in-frame clones and leaves some out. Found here are nearly 80,000 clones, approximately 84% of them singletons; the top ten hold 4.5% to 7%. The sequenced sample was peripheral blood. The receptors here all came from a man in his sixties with active or convalescent COVID-19. Both conserved end residues are part of each CDR3. The D gene is left open where the match is weak. Not all rows give a size; the values are once, few, many and, for expanded clones, a class.

J: TRBJ2-7
V: TRBV12-3/TRBV12-4
D: NA
size: NA
DNA: TGTGCCAGCAGTTTAGCGGCGGCAACGGAGCAGTACTTC
CDR3: CASSLAAATEQYF

J: TRBJ2-3
V: TRBV7-2
D: NA
size: NA
DNA: TGTGCCAGCAGTTCGTACGCGGTTGGAGATACGCAGTATTTT
CDR3: CASSSYAVGDTQYF

J: TRBJ2-5
V: TRBV9
D: TRBD2
size: NA
DNA: TGTGCCAGCAGCGAACTAGCGGGGGGTGCAGAGACCCAGTACTTC
CDR3: CASSELAGGAETQYF

J: TRBJ2-7
V: TRBV7-9
D: TRBD1
size: NA
DNA: TGTGCCAGCAGCTTAGTGAGGGGGCGCAGCTCCTACGAGCAGTACTTC
CDR3: CASSLVRGRSSYEQYF

J: TRBJ1-3
V: TRBV6-5
D: NA
size: NA
DNA: TGTGCCAGCAGTCCGGAGACTGGCGCTGGAAACACCATATATTTT
CDR3: CASSPETGAGNTIYF

J: TRBJ1-5
V: TRBV9
D: NA
size: NA
DNA: TGTGCCAGCAGCGTGAGGCACGATCAGCCCCAGCATTTT
CDR3: CASSVRHDQPQHF

J: TRBJ2-2
V: TRBV4-2
D: TRBD1
size: NA
DNA: TGTGCCAGCAGCCCGACGACCCAGGGGGACACCGGGGAGCTGTTTTTT
CDR3: CASSPTTQGDTGELFF

J: TRBJ1-1
V: TRBV28
D: NA
size: NA
DNA: TGTGCCAGCAGTCAAGGACTCTTGAACACTGAAGCTTTCTTT
CDR3: CASSQGLLNTEAFF

J: TRBJ1-2
V: TRBV11-2
D: NA
size: NA
DNA: TGTGCCAGCAGCTCGGAAGCGGACGGCTACACCTTC
CDR3: CASSSEADGYTF

J: TRBJ1-2
V: TRBV11-2
D: NA
size: once
DNA: TGTGCCAGCAGCCCGATCACCGGGACTCAGGGAGTCCGTGGCTACACCTTC
CDR3: CASSPITGTQGVRGYTF

J: TRBJ1-5
V: TRBV7-2
D: NA
size: NA
DNA: TGTGCCAGCAGCACCCAGGTTCCGGAGCCCCAGCATTTT
CDR3: CASSTQVPEPQHF

J: TRBJ2-7
V: TRBV4-3
D: NA
size: NA
DNA: TGCGCCAGCAGCCAAGATCGTTCCTACGAGCAGTACTTC
CDR3: CASSQDRSYEQYF

J: TRBJ2-2
V: TRBV6-2/TRBV6-3
D: TRBD2
size: NA
DNA: TGTGCCAGCAGTTACTCGAGGGCGGGGGGCCCCGGGGAGCTGTTTTTT
CDR3: CASSYSRAGGPGELFF

J: TRBJ2-3
V: TRBV28
D: TRBD2
size: NA
DNA: TGTGCCAGCGCCCAGGCGGGGGGAGATACGCAGTATTTT
CDR3: CASAQAGGDTQYF

J: TRBJ2-7
V: TRBV27
D: NA
size: NA
DNA: TGTGCCAGCAGTTTATCGGCCAGGGTTACGGAGCAGTACTTC
CDR3: CASSLSARVTEQYF

J: TRBJ1-2
V: TRBV30
D: NA
size: NA
DNA: TGTGCCTGGACCGGACTCGGGTGGAGCTACACCTTC
CDR3: CAWTGLGWSYTF

J: TRBJ1-2
V: TRBV7-8
D: TRBD1
size: NA
DNA: TGTGCCAGCAGCCGACAGGGAAATGGCTACACCTTC
CDR3: CASSRQGNGYTF